This TCR beta chain was retrieved from a study of shared clonotypes between healthy human individuals. V gave up 2 bases and J gave up 7 bases, with 17 bases separating them. This CDR3 is built from 16 residues. CDR1 SEHNR and CDR2 FQNEAQ come from the germline V gene (reference sequence). Sequencing used immunoSEQ multiplex PCR; TCRdb keeps in-frame clones, though not all of them. The profile shows roughly 480,000 clones, roughly 78% of them singletons. The V call is TRBV7-9, the J call TRBJ2-2, with a weak D call TRBD2 (6 bases). This clonotype was obtained from a woman aged 40 to 50 in good health. Some clones in this sample may be carry-over from other donors' samples. The sequencing input was PBMCs. The CDR3 sequence is CASSLRRGMLGGELFF. In nucleotides, the CDR3 is TGTGCCAGCAGCTTAAGGCGCGGGATGTTGGGCGGGGAGCTGTTTTTT.